These 9 T cell receptor beta chains were all obtained from the same sample, sequenced in a study of shared clonotypes between healthy human individuals. Measured with immunoSEQ multiplex PCR; TCRdb has only the in-frame clones, and not every one. The table lists 560,000 or so clones, 96% of them singletons. In the naive CD8 group, cells lacked CD45RO and were positively selected for CCR7, so terminally differentiated effector memory CD45RA+ cells were left out. Sequenced input: naive CD8+ T cells sorted from blood. The receptors derive from a woman aged 30 to 39 in good health.

This clone was detected only once. The genes are TRBV10-2 and TRBJ1-1, with TRBD1 matching over 9 bases. Germline-derived CDR1 and CDR2 are WSHSY and SAAADI. J lost 1 base, V lost 6 bases, and 0 bases had no gene match. The length of the CDR3 is 13 residues. CDR3 protein: CASRTGGNTEAFF. Here the CDR3 DNA reads TGCGCCAGCAGGACAGGGGGGAACACTGAAGCTTTCTTT.

The chain recombines TRBV6-6 with TRBJ1-4; 9 nucleotides line up with TRBD1. This CDR3 comprises 15 residues. CDR1 and CDR2 (germline): MNHNY, SVGAGI (reference sequence). Germline trimming cut 4 bases from V and 0 bases from J; bases unmatched to any gene: 0. This CDR3 reads CASSWTGATNEKLFF. CDR3 DNA sequence: TGTGCCAGCAGTTGGACAGGGGCAACTAATGAAAAACTGTTTTTT.

A note on this clone: The junction departs from germline at one end; a sequencing error may be responsible. J is TRBJ1-1 and V is TRBV29-1; weak D call: TRBD1 (6 bases). Germline CDR1 is SQVTM and CDR2 is ANQGSEA. This CDR3 has 10 amino acids. The CDR3 DNA reads as TGTTCAGGGGAGAACACTGAAGCTTTCTTT. It is translated as CSGENTEAFF.

This clone occurred a few times. CDR3 residues: CASSRISRPSLYF. The CDR3, as DNA: TGTGCCAGCAGCCGGATCTCCCGGCCTAGCTTGTACTTC. The chain joins TRBV28 to TRBJ2-7; perhaps TRBD2 as D (5 bases). V shed 6 bases and J shed 12 bases, with 21 bases lying between them. CDR3 size: 13 residues. Germline CDR1 is MDHEN and CDR2 is SYDVKM.

This chain links TRBV5-5 with TRBJ2-7; D is unresolved. Germline values: CDR1 SGHKS, CDR2 YYEKEE (reference sequence). There are 15 residues in the CDR3. Trimming left V 0 bases short and J 3 bases short, with 13 bases between. The CDR3 region has the DNA TGTGCCAGCAGCTTGGGTCGAGACCCAGGCTACGAGCAGTACTTC. Translation gives CASSLGRDPGYEQYF.

The chain couples TRBV6-1 to TRBJ2-1; tentatively, D is TRBD1 or TRBD2 (6 bases each). The CDR3 sequence is 15 residues long. Germline V lookup: CDR1 MNHNS, CDR2 SASEGT. V dropped 5 bases and J dropped 0 bases, with 11 bases sitting between them. The DNA for the CDR3 is TGTGCCAGCAGTAGGGGGGAAAGCTCCTACAATGAGCAGTTCTTC. It translates to CASSRGESSYNEQFF.

This clone is a singleton in its sample. The chain recombines TRBV7-7 with TRBJ1-1, with TRBD1 identical over 10 bases. V was clipped by 7 bases and J by 0 bases; unmatched bases: 5. Germline loops: CDR1 SSHAT, CDR2 FNYEAQ (reference sequence). The CDR3 has 15 residues. In DNA form, the CDR3 reads TGTGCCAGCACCAGGGACAGGGGTTTGAACACTGAAGCTTTCTTT. Protein: CASTRDRGLNTEAFF. The variable domain in full, with the rest retrieved from reference TRBV7-7 and TRBJ1-1, is GAGVSQSPRYKVTKRGQDVTLRCDPISSHATLYWYQQALGQGPEFLTYFNYEAQPDKSGLPSDRFSAERPEGSISTLTIQRTEQRDSAMYRCASTRDRGLNTEAFFGQGTRLTVV.

The V call is TRBV19, the J call TRBJ1-4; D is ambiguous. Trimming stripped 5 bases from V and 3 bases from J, with 13 bases between. From germline, CDR1 is LNHDA and CDR2 SQIVND (reference sequence). The CDR3 runs 15 residues. As DNA, the CDR3 is TGTGCCAGTAGTGAGAGAGGGATCGCTAATGAAAAACTGTTTTTT. This encodes CASSERGIANEKLFF.

The rearrangement uses TRBV6-1 and TRBJ1-5; tentatively, D is TRBD1 (5 bases). Germline assignment: CDR1 MNHNS and CDR2 SASEGT. This CDR3 is 14 amino acids long. The CDR3 nucleotides read TGTGCAGTCCAACCGACAGTCTCCAATCAGCCCCAGCATTTT. This sequence encodes CAVQPTVSNQPQHF.